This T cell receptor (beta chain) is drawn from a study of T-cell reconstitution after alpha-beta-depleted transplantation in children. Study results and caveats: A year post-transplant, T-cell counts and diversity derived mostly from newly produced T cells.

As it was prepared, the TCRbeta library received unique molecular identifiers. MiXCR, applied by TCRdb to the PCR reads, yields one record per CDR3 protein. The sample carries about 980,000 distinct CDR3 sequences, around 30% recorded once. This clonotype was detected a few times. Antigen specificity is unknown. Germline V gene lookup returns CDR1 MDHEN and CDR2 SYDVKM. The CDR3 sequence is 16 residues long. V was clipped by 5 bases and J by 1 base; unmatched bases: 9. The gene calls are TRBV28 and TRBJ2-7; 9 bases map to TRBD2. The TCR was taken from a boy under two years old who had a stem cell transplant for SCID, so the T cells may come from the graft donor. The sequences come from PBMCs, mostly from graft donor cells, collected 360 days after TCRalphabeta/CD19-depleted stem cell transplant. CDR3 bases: TGTGCCAGCAGTCGACTAGCGGAAATTATTTCCTACGAGCAGTACTTC. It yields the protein CASSRLAEIISYEQYF.